What follows describes a single TCR beta chain. Its antigen is not known. The germline V gene encodes CDR1 SGHKS and CDR2 YYEKEE (reference sequence). The CDR3 is made up of 14 amino acids. V was shortened by 6 bases and J by 5 bases, with 17 bases between the two germline ends. Time point noted: cycle 4 day 1 (C4D1), after around six weeks of nivolumab. All trial patients relapsed after autologous stem cell transplantation. Libraries were prepared by immunoSEQ multiplex PCR; TCRdb keeps only in-frame clonotypes and omits some of them. This sample yields tens of thousands of clones, of which roughly 80% are seen a single time; 9.5% to 15% belongs to the top ten. This record comes from a study of PD-1 blockade in classical Hodgkin lymphoma. Regarding the study as a whole: The authors have not defined what causes the repertoire differences, possibly disease activity or prior therapy.

The chain recombines TRBV5-5 with TRBJ2-5, with D possibly matching TRBD1 (7 bases). The material sequenced was peripheral blood mononuclear cells (PBMCs), taken before the fourth cycle of nivolumab. The TCR sequence derives from a human donor with classical Hodgkin lymphoma. The chain's CDR3 is CASNDAGGSETQYF. The CDR3 DNA reads TGTGCCAGCAACGATGCAGGGGGGTCGGAGACCCAGTACTTC.